The next 18 T cell receptor beta chains were all read from a single sample in a study of radiotherapy plus CTLA-4 blockade in lung cancer. The data were produced by immunoSEQ multiplex PCR, yet TCRdb's version contains in-frame clones alone and is incomplete. The data hold more than 90,000 clones, with around nine tenths observed a single time. Material: peripheral blood, obtained from a patient treated with radiotherapy plus ipilimumab. The receptors derive from a human donor with non-small cell lung cancer that progressed on radiotherapy plus ipilimumab.

The chain recombines TRBV4-1 with TRBJ2-5; 10 bases agree with TRBD2. This CDR3 has 17 residues. J gave up 1 base and V 0 bases, and 5 bases lay outside the gene matches. Germline CDR1 MGHRA, CDR2 YSYEKL. The CDR3: CASSQDATSGPQETQYF. CDR3 coding DNA: TGCGCCAGCAGCCAAGATGCGACTAGCGGGCCCCAAGAGACCCAGTACTTC.

V gene TRBV6-5 combines with J gene TRBJ2-6; a possible D gene is TRBD1 (6 bases). The length of the CDR3 is 14 residues. Between the trimmed V and J ends, which lost 6 bases and 3 bases, there was a span of 9 bases. CDR1 and CDR2 from the germline V gene are MNHEY and SVGAGI. The CDR3 sequence: CASSTGFGANVLTF. CDR3 nucleotide sequence: TGTGCCAGCAGCACAGGGTTTGGGGCCAACGTCCTGACTTTC.

The table lists this clone with a count of one. The chain uses TRBV6-5 and TRBJ2-5; D is possibly TRBD2 (6 bases). Matching the DNA end better, TRBJ2-7 makes the J call doubtful. The CDR3 loop spans 15 amino acids. The germline V gene encodes CDR1 MNHEY and CDR2 SVGAGI. In DNA form, the CDR3 reads TGTGCCAGCACCCAATATGGAGCGGGTCAATACGAGCAGTACTTC. Its protein is CASTQYGAGQYEQYF.

This chain connects TRBV19 to TRBJ1-5; TRBD1 matches at 7 bases. CDR1 is LNHDA, CDR2 SQIVND, per germline (reference sequence). The CDR3 has 17 residues. With 6 bases clipped from V and 3 bases from J, the junction kept 14 bases outside the gene matches. DNA of the CDR3: TGTGCCAGTAGCCCATTGAGCCAAAGGGGGCCCAATCAGCCCCAGCATTTT. This codes for CASSPLSQRGPNQPQHF. Based on the CDR3 plus reference TRBV19 and TRBJ1-5, the full variable domain is DGGITQSPKYLFRKEGQNVTLSCEQNLNHDAMYWYRQDPGQGLRLIYYSQIVNDFQKGDIAEGYSVSREKKESFPLTVTSAQKNPTAFYLCASSPLSQRGPNQPQHFGDGTRLSIL.

The chain carries TRBV11-3 and TRBJ2-3, with TRBD2 as a possible D gene (5 bases). The CDR3 spans 15 residues. Germline V lookup: CDR1 SGHNT, CDR2 YENEEA. Trimming left V 1 base short and J 3 bases short, with 11 bases between. This CDR3 reads CASSLVGAATDTQYF. CDR3 sequence (DNA): TGTGCCAGCAGCTTAGTTGGAGCGGCGACAGATACGCAGTATTTT.

The chain is built from TRBV6-5 and TRBJ1-4; D is perhaps TRBD1 (5 bases). The CDR3 consists of 14 residues. Germline V CDR1 and CDR2: MNHEY, SVGAGI. V lost 3 bases, J lost 8 bases, and 13 bases lay in between. The CDR3 spells CASSYGTPAEKLFF. CDR3 nucleotide sequence: TGTGCCAGCAGTTATGGGACCCCGGCCGAAAAACTGTTTTTT.

The V gene is TRBV27, the J gene TRBJ2-5; D gene uncertain. Trimming removed 0 bases from V and 2 bases from J, with 7 bases in between. This CDR3 region has 14 residues. Germline-derived CDR1 and CDR2 are MNHEY and SMNVEV (reference sequence). Here the CDR3 reads CASSLSGRQETQYF. The CDR3 DNA follows: TGTGCCAGCAGTTTATCAGGGCGTCAAGAGACCCAGTACTTC.

Concerning this clone: An end of the junction differs from the germline gene, which may be a read error. The chain joins TRBV6-1 to TRBJ2-1; 10 nucleotides align to TRBD1. This CDR3 region has 16 residues. The V gene's germline CDR1 is MNHNS and CDR2 SASEGT. The CDR3: CASSKAGTGAYNEQFF. In DNA form, the CDR3 reads TGTGCCAGCAGTAAAGCCGGGACAGGGGCTTACAATGAGCAGTTCTTC.

The J gene is TRBJ2-3, the V gene TRBV6-4; D might be TRBD2 (5 bases). Looked up from germline, CDR1 is MRHNA and CDR2 is SNTAGT. The V end lost 6 bases, the J end lost 1 base, and 11 bases lay between the germline ends. CDR3 size: 14 residues. The CDR3 is CASRLEEGTDTQYF. CDR3 DNA: TGTGCCAGCAGGCTCGAGGAGGGCACAGATACGCAGTATTTT.

CDR3 loop: CATSSGRENEQFF. DNA for the CDR3: TGTGCCACCAGCAGCGGTAGGGAGAATGAGCAGTTCTTC. V and J are TRBV15 and TRBJ2-1, with a tentative D call TRBD2 (5 bases). V dropped 3 bases and J dropped 7 bases, with 10 bases sitting between them. Germline V gives CDR1 LNHNV, CDR2 YYDKDF (reference sequence). The CDR3 is made up of 13 amino acids.

This chain's CDR3 is CASRELGDYEQYF. The CDR3 DNA follows: TGTGCCAGCAGGGAGCTCGGGGACTACGAGCAGTACTTC. The chain employs TRBV7-9 and TRBJ2-7, with D tentatively TRBD2 (5 bases). Germline values: CDR1 SEHNR, CDR2 FQNEAQ (reference sequence). Trimming left V 6 bases short and J 3 bases short, with 12 bases between. The CDR3 runs 13 residues.

The chain has TRBV20-1 and TRBJ2-7, with TRBD1 matching over 8 bases. CDR3 size: 11 residues. With V trimmed by 6 bases and J by 8 bases, 6 bases remained unmatched. Per germline, CDR1 DFQATT and CDR2 SNEGSKA (reference sequence). The CDR3 nucleotides are TGCAGTGCAGTACAGGGGGTGAAGCAGTACTTC. Translating it yields CSAVQGVKQYF.

This chain joins TRBV29-1 and TRBJ2-1, with D unresolved. The CDR3 contains 15 residues. Germline values: CDR1 SQVTM, CDR2 ANQGSEA. Trimming removed 3 bases from V and 4 bases from J, with 16 bases in between. For the CDR3, the DNA is TGCAGCGTTGATGGCGGTGGCGGACGATACAATGAGCAGTTCTTC. Protein product: CSVDGGGGRYNEQFF.

The chain recombines TRBV7-2 with TRBJ2-1; 11 nucleotides match TRBD2. The CDR3 extends over 18 amino acids. V was clipped by 2 bases and J by 1 base; unmatched bases: 7. Germline CDR1 SGHTA, CDR2 FQGNSA. The CDR3 DNA is TGTGCCAGCAGCTTAATAGGACTAGCGGGCCGGTCCTACAATGAGCAGTTCTTC. Protein: CASSLIGLAGRSYNEQFF.

The chain carries TRBV2 and TRBJ2-2, with D perhaps TRBD2 (6 bases). This CDR3 spans 15 amino acids. Germline V lookup: CDR1 SNHLY, CDR2 FYNNEI. Trimming took off 2 bases at V and 4 bases at J, with 11 bases between the two ends. CDR3: CASSERLVVTGELFF. The CDR3 DNA reads as TGTGCCAGCAGTGAAAGACTAGTAGTCACCGGGGAGCTGTTTTTT. Full variable domain (remainder filled in from reference TRBV2 and TRBJ2-2): EPEVTQTPSHQVTQMGQEVILRCVPISNHLYFYWYRQILGQKVEFLVSFYNNEISEKSEIFDDQFSVERPDGSNFTLKIRSTKLEDSAMYFCASSERLVVTGELFFGEGSRLTVL.

The chain carries TRBV7-2 and TRBJ2-1; D is unresolved. The CDR3 totals 11 residues. In germline, CDR1 is SGHTA, CDR2 FQGNSA. V lost 3 bases and J lost 7, with 4 bases in between. The CDR3 DNA sequence: TGTGCCAGCAGCTTTTCGAATGAGCAGTTCTTC. Translation: CASSFSNEQFF.

This CDR3 is CASSEGLAAAEQYF. The CDR3 bases are TGTGCCAGCAGCGAGGGACTAGCAGCAGCCGAGCAGTACTTC. This rearrangement joins TRBV9 to TRBJ2-7, with 9 bases identical to TRBD2. V gave up 3 bases and J gave up 6 bases; unmatched junction bases: 7. The CDR3 is 14 amino acids. Germline CDR1 reads SGDLS; CDR2 reads YYNGEE.

The J gene is TRBJ2-1, the V gene TRBV28, with a weak D call TRBD2 (6 bases). CDR1 and CDR2 (germline): MDHEN, SYDVKM. The CDR3 is 16 amino acids. Trimming pared 6 bases from V and 4 bases from J, leaving 19 bases between. The CDR3 loop reads CASRETGGSGYNEQFF. CDR3 coding DNA: TGTGCCAGCAGGGAGACCGGTGGTAGCGGATACAATGAGCAGTTCTTC.